What follows are 2 T cell receptor beta chains derived from one specimen sequenced in a study of tumor and adjacent non-tumor tissue in lung cancer. TCRbeta libraries were built with three rounds of nested PCR, modified from ARM-PCR. MiXCR was run by TCRdb on the multiplex PCR reads, yielding one entry per CDR3 protein. The sample shows 220,000 or so distinct CDR3 sequences, over 55% of them seen only once. This sample's RNA came from whole unsorted tissue. The source material was lung tumor tissue. Receptors were obtained from a man in his fifties or sixties with non-small cell lung cancer.

A remark on this clonotype: One end of the junction fails to match germline, which may point to a read error. The V and J genes are TRBV20-1 and TRBJ1-6, with D unresolved. This CDR3 spans 15 amino acids. The germline gives CDR1 DFQATT, CDR2 SNEGSKA (reference sequence). This CDR3 reads CSVRDTGRYNSPLHF. In DNA, the CDR3 is TGCAGTGTTAGAGATACGGGTCGGTATAATTCGCCCCTCCACTTT.

This rearrangement joins TRBV6-4 to TRBJ2-6; D is undetermined. The CDR3 contains 16 residues. Trimming took 5 bases from V and 0 from J, leaving 11 bases between them. From germline, CDR1 is MRHNA and CDR2 SNTAGT. CDR3 sequence reads: CASSNGHHSGANVLTF. CDR3 sequence (DNA): TGTGCCAGCAGTAATGGTCATCACTCTGGGGCCAACGTCCTGACTTTC.